This TCR beta chain was sequenced in a study of T cell responses to AZD1222 COVID-19 vaccine. The germline V gene encodes CDR1 SGHTA and CDR2 FQGNSA. The J segment lost 5 bases and the V segment lost 2 bases, leaving 5 bases of the junction unmatched. CDR3 length equals 17 residues. TCRdb's copy holds only in-frame clones and misses some; the assay was immunoSEQ multiplex PCR. Among under 150,000 clones listed, about 90% were seen once. The receptor was derived from an adult who received the AZD1222 COVID-19 vaccine. The V and J genes are TRBV7-2 and TRBJ2-1; TRBD2 matches 14 bases. The sequencing used peripheral blood, collected 28 days after the second AZD1222 dose. CDR3 residues: CASSLMGLAGAHNEQFF. The DNA for the CDR3 is TGTGCCAGCAGCTTAATGGGACTAGCGGGGGCCCACAATGAGCAGTTCTTC.